Listed below are T cell receptor beta chains from one sample, sequenced in a study of spatial heterogeneity in lung cancer. TCRdb used MiXCR to reprocess the 5' RACE reads, holding one entry per CDR3 protein. The top ten clones hold 35% of a sample with tens of thousands of distinct CDR3 sequences, roughly 8.1% of them seen once. The material was PBMCs, obtained at follow-up. The receptors were sampled from a female donor with early-stage non-small cell lung cancer. The CDR3 runs from the conserved cysteine through the conserved F or W. A D gene is named only where the DNA matches it firmly. A row's size may be missing; if present it is once, few, many or a size class.

size	length	V	D	J	DNA	CDR3
many	14	TRBV7-9	TRBD1	TRBJ2-7	TGTGCCAGCAGCTCCCCAGGACAGGGGAGCGAGCAGTACTTC	CASSSPGQGSEQYF
many	14	TRBV20-1	.	TRBJ1-5	TGCAGTGCCCGAGCGGGGAATAGCAATCAGCCCCAGCATTTT	CSARAGNSNQPQHF
.	16	TRBV18	.	TRBJ2-2	TGTGCCAGCTCAGCCGGCTGGGGGACGAACACCGGGGAGCTGTTTTTT	CASSAGWGTNTGELFF
few	14	TRBV18	TRBD1	TRBJ2-3	TGTGCCAGCTCACCCGGACAGGGGTCAGATACGCAGTATTTT	CASSPGQGSDTQYF
few	15	TRBV27	.	TRBJ1-6	TGTGCCAGCAGCGAACAGGGACAAAATAATTCACCCCTCCACTTT	CASSEQGQNNSPLHF
few	12	TRBV6-1	.	TRBJ2-4	TGTGCCGTGGGGCCGGGGGAAAACATTCAGTACTTC	CAVGPGENIQYF
.	14	TRBV27	TRBD1	TRBJ1-6	TGTGCCAGCAGGTTTAGGGGACAGTCCTCACCCCTCCACTTT	CASRFRGQSSPLHF
many	15	TRBV28	.	TRBJ2-2	TGTGCCAGCAGGCCAACCGATGAGAACACCGGGGAGCTGTTTTTT	CASRPTDENTGELFF
many	15	TRBV7-6	TRBD2	TRBJ2-2	TGTGCCAGCAGGCTAGCGGAGATGAACACCGGGGAGCTGTTTTTT	CASRLAEMNTGELFF
many	16	TRBV10-2	.	TRBJ2-6	TGCGCCAGCAGAGGGTTCGGACGAGCTGGGGCCAACGTCCTGACTTTC	CASRGFGRAGANVLTF
.	14	TRBV5-1	.	TRBJ2-1	TGCGCCAGCAGGTCGGCGGGGTCCTACAATGAGCAGTTCTTC	CASRSAGSYNEQFF
many	15	TRBV4-2	.	TRBJ2-4	TGTGCCAGCAGCCAAAGGCATTTAGCCAAAAACATTCAGTACTTC	CASSQRHLAKNIQYF
few	14	TRBV12-3/TRBV12-4	.	TRBJ2-1	TGTGCCAGCAGTTTAGGGTCACAGGGCTGGGAGCAGTTCTTC	CASSLGSQGWEQFF
.	13	TRBV4-3	.	TRBJ1-5	TGCGCCAGCAGCCAAGATGAGAATCAGCCCCAGCATTTT	CASSQDENQPQHF
many	17	TRBV5-1	TRBD2	TRBJ2-3	TGCGCCAGCAGCTCATTGACTAGCGGGGGGGCAACAGATACGCAGTATTTT	CASSSLTSGGATDTQYF
many	13	TRBV29-1	.	TRBJ1-2	TGCAGCGTGGGGAGAAGTGGTTTCTTGGGCTACACCTTC	CSVGRSGFLGYTF
.	15	TRBV6-5	TRBD1	TRBJ1-5	TGTGCCAGCAGCCTAGGACAGGGCAGCAATCAGCCCCAGCATTTT	CASSLGQGSNQPQHF
many	14	TRBV27	.	TRBJ2-7	TGTGCCAGCATCCGCCGGGGGTTCCCCCGGGAGCAGTACTTC	CASIRRGFPREQYF
few	15	TRBV21-1	.	TRBJ1-1	TGTGCCAGCAGCAAGGAACTACAGGGGAACACTGAAGCTTTCTTT	CASSKELQGNTEAFF
many	13	TRBV20-1	TRBD1	TRBJ1-4	TGCAGTGCTTCGACAGGGGGCAATGAAAAACTGTTTTTT	CSASTGGNEKLFF
few	13	TRBV7-9	.	TRBJ1-6	TGTGCCAGCAGCCTCCCAATAGGCACACCCCTCCACTTT	CASSLPIGTPLHF
.	17	TRBV6-6	TRBD2	TRBJ2-7	TGTGCCAGCAGTTACTCCGGGACTAGCGGGGGGTCCTACGAGCAGTACTTC	CASSYSGTSGGSYEQYF
many	13	TRBV24-1	.	TRBJ2-3	TGTGCCACCAGTGACAGGTTCACAGATACGCAGTATTTT	CATSDRFTDTQYF
.	14	TRBV6-5	.	TRBJ1-2	TGTGCCAGCAGTTACGCAGGGAGGAACTATGGCTACACCTTC	CASSYAGRNYGYTF
many	15	TRBV10-3	.	TRBJ1-4	TGTGCCATCAGTCAAGGGGCAGGTTCGTCTGAAAAACTGTTTTTT	CAISQGAGSSEKLFF
many	16	TRBV29-1	.	TRBJ1-2	TGCAGCGTTGCCATCCTCAACGGTGAGGGGAAAGGTGGCTACACCTTC	CSVAILNGEGKGGYTF
.	15	TRBV29-1	TRBD2	TRBJ2-1	TGCAGCGGACTAGCGGGCCATAACGCCTACAATGAGCAGTTCTTC	CSGLAGHNAYNEQFF
many	15	TRBV9	.	TRBJ1-6	TGTGCCAGCAGCGTACGGCAAATCGGAAATTCACCCCTCCACTTT	CASSVRQIGNSPLHF
many	13	TRBV6-2/TRBV6-3	.	TRBJ1-1	TGTGCCAGCAGTGTACAGGGAGGCACTGAAGCTTTCTTT	CASSVQGGTEAFF
many	14	TRBV12-3/TRBV12-4	.	TRBJ1-3	TGTGCCAGCAGTTTTAGGCCCTCTGGAAACACCATATATTTT	CASSFRPSGNTIYF
many	14	TRBV14	TRBD2	TRBJ2-7	TGTGCCAGCAGCGAAATAGCGGGCGCCTACGAGCAGTACTTC	CASSEIAGAYEQYF
many	15	TRBV10-1	TRBD2	TRBJ2-3	TGCGCCAGCAGTGAGTCAAAGCGGGGGAGGTATACGCAGTATTTT	CASSESKRGRYTQYF
many	15	TRBV5-6	TRBD1	TRBJ2-7	TGTGCCAGCAGCTTGGACCCAGGACAGGGGTACGAGCAGTACTTC	CASSLDPGQGYEQYF
few	15	TRBV5-1	TRBD1	TRBJ2-7	TGCGCCAGCAGCCAGACAGGGGCAGGGTATTACGAGCAGTACTTC	CASSQTGAGYYEQYF